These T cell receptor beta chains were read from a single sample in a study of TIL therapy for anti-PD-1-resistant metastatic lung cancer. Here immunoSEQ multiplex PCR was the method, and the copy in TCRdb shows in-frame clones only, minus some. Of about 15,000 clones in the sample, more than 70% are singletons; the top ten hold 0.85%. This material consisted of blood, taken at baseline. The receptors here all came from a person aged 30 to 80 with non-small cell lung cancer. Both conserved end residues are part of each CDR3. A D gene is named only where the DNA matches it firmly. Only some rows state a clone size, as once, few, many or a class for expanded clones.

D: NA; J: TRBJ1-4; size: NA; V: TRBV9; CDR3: CASSPKGEATNEKLFF; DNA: TGTGCCAGCAGCCCAAAGGGAGAAGCAACTAATGAAAAACTGTTTTTT
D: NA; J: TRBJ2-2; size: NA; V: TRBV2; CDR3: CASSDLGPGELFF; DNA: TGTGCCAGCAGTGATTTGGGCCCGGGGGAGCTGTTTTTT
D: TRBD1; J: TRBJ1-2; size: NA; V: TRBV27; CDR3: CASAPQGGMGGYTF; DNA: TGTGCCAGCGCGCCTCAGGGGGGAATGGGAGGCTACACCTTC
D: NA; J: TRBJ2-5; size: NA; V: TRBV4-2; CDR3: CASSQEAIGETQYF; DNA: TGTGCCAGCAGCCAAGAGGCTATCGGGGAGACCCAGTACTTC
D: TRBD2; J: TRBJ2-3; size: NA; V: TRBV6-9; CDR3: CASSSSGGADTQYF; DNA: TGTGCCAGCAGTTCTAGCGGGGGGGCAGATACGCAGTATTTT
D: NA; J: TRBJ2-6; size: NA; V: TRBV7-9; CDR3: CASSLKGANVLTF; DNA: TGTGCCAGCAGCTTAAAAGGGGCCAACGTCCTGACTTTC
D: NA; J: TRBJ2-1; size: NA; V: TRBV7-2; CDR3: CASSGADTSSYNEQFF; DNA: TGTGCCAGCAGCGGGGCCGACACAAGCTCCTACAATGAGCAGTTCTTC
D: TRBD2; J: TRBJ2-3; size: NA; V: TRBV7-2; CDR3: CASSFGGGAEDTQYF; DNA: TGTGCCAGCAGCTTCGGCGGGGGGGCCGAAGATACGCAGTATTTT
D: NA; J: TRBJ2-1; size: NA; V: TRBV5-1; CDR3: CASSPGTVDNEQFF; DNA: TGCGCCAGCAGCCCAGGGACTGTGGACAATGAGCAGTTCTTC
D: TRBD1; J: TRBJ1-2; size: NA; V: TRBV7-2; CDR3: CASSSRQGYGYTF; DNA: TGTGCCAGCAGCTCCCGACAGGGCTATGGCTACACCTTC
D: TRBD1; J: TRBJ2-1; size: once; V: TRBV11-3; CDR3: CASSAPGQGRSGQFF; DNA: TGTGCCAGCAGCGCTCCGGGACAGGGCCGTAGCGGGCAGTTCTTC
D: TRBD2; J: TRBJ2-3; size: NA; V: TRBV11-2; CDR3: CASSLALRLAGSLDTQYF; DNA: TGTGCCAGCAGCTTAGCCCTTAGACTAGCGGGATCTCTAGATACGCAGTATTTT
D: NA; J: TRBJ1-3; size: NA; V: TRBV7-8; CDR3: CASSFSRFSGNTIYF; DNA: TGTGCCAGCAGCTTTAGCCGCTTCTCTGGAAACACCATATATTTT
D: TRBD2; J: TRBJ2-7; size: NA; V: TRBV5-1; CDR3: CASSKEAGSSYEQYF; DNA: TGCGCCAGCAGCAAAGAAGCGGGGAGCTCCTACGAGCAGTACTTC
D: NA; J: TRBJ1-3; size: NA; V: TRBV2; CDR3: CASSEVGSGNTIYF; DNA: TGTGCCAGCAGTGAAGTGGGCTCTGGAAACACCATATATTTT
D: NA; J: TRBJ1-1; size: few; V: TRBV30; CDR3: CAWSVRTGEAFF; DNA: TGTGCCTGGAGTGTACGAACAGGCGAAGCTTTCTTT
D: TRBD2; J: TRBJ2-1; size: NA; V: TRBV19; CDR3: CASSRGTSGRYEQFF; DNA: TGTGCCAGTAGTAGGGGGACTAGCGGGAGGTATGAGCAGTTCTTC
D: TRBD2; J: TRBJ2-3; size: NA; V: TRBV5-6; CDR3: CASSLVAGGTDTQYF; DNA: TGTGCCAGCAGCTTGGTAGCGGGGGGCACAGATACGCAGTATTTT
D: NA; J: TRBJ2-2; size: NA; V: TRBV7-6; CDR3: CASSLEPDAGELFF; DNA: TGTGCCAGCAGCTTAGAACCCGATGCGGGGGAGCTGTTTTTT
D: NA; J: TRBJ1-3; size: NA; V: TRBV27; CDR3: CASSPRGGAVGNTIYF; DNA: TGTGCCAGCAGTCCCCGGGGGGGGGCGGTAGGAAACACCATATATTTT
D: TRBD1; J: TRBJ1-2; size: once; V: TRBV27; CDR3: CASRAGQGNYGYTF; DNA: TGTGCCAGCAGGGCCGGACAGGGGAACTATGGCTACACCTTC
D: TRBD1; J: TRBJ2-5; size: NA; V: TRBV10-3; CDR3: CAIRDRGETQYF; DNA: TGTGCCATCAGGGACAGGGGTGAGACCCAGTACTTC
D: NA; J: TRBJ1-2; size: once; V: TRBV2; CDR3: CASSGTGRGYTF; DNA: TGTGCCAGCAGCGGAACGGGGAGGGGCTACACCTTC
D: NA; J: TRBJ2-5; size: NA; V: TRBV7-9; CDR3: CASSLWGVETQYF; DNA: TGTGCCAGCAGTCTCTGGGGCGTTGAGACCCAGTACTTC
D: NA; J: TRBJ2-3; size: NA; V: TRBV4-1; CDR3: CASSSPSGGPADTQYF; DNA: TGCGCCAGCAGCTCCCCCAGTGGGGGGCCCGCAGATACGCAGTATTTT
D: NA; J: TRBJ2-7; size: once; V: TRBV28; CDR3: CASSLREGWYEQYF; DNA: TGTGCCAGCAGTTTAAGAGAGGGGTGGTACGAGCAGTACTTC
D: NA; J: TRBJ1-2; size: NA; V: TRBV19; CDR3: CASSPPLGTLGATLRDYYGYTF; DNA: TGTGCCAGTAGTCCGCCTCTGGGGACCCTCGGGGCCACTCTGAGGGACTACTATGGCTACACCTTC
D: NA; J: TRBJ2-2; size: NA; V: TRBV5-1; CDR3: CASRAVLDGELFF; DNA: TGCGCCAGCAGGGCGGTCTTGGACGGAGAGCTGTTTTTT
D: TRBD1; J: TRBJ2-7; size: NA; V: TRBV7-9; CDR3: CASSPTGGRYGEQYF; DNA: TGTGCCAGCAGTCCGACAGGGGGCCGATATGGCGAGCAGTACTTC
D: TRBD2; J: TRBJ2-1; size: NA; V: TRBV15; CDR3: CATSNPSGRKTEQFF; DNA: TGTGCCACCAGCAATCCTAGCGGGAGGAAAACGGAGCAGTTCTTC
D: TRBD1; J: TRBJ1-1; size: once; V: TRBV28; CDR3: CASSSGGLNTEAFF; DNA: TGTGCCAGCAGTTCAGGGGGCCTCAACACTGAAGCTTTCTTT
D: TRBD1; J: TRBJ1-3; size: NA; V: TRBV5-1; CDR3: CASSLIPGQGFNGNTIYF; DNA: TGCGCCAGCAGCTTGATACCGGGACAGGGGTTTAATGGAAACACCATATATTTT
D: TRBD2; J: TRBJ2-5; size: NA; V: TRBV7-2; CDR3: CASSLGIAGGYFSAQYF; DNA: TGTGCCAGCAGCTTAGGGATTGCGGGGGGGTATTTTTCGGCCCAGTACTTC
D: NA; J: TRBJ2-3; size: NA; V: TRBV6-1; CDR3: CASSDPGTGGGIHTDTQYF; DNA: TGTGCCAGCAGTGACCCCGGAACAGGTGGCGGAATACACACAGATACGCAGTATTTT
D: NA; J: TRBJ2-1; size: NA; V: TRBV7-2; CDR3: CASSSLTLGEQFF; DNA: TGTGCCAGCAGCTCCTTAACCCTGGGGGAGCAGTTCTTC
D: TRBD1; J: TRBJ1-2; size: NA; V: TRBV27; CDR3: CASSLTGYGLWNYGYTF; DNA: TGTGCCAGCAGTTTGACAGGGTATGGTTTATGGAACTATGGCTACACCTTC
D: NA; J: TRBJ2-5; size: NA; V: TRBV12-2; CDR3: CANILTRVYF; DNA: TGTGCAAATATTCTAACGAGGGTGTACTTC
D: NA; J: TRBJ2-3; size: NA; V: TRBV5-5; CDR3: CASSLYRGDADTQYF; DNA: TGTGCCAGCAGCTTGTATAGGGGCGACGCAGATACGCAGTATTTT
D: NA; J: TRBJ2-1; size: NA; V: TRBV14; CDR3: CASSLGTFPEFF; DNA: TGTGCCAGCAGCCTAGGGACATTCCCGGAGTTCTTC
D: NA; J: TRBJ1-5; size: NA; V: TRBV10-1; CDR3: CASICGCQPQHF; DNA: TGCGCCAGCATTTGTGGGTGTCAGCCCCAGCATTTT
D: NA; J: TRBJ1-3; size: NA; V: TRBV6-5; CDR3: CASSQMTGDTIYF; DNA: TGTGCCAGCAGTCAAATGACGGGTGACACCATATATTTT
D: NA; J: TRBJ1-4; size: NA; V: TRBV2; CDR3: CASSPDLATNEKLFF; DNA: TGTGCCAGCAGTCCGGACCTAGCAACTAATGAAAAACTGTTTTTT
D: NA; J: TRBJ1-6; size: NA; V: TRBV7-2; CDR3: CASSLAQGGSPLHF; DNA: TGTGCCAGCAGCTTAGCACAGGGAGGCTCACCCCTCCACTTT
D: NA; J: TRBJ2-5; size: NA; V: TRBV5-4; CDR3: CASSAGPSGETQYF; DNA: TGTGCCAGCAGCGCGGGACCTAGTGGAGAGACCCAGTACTTC
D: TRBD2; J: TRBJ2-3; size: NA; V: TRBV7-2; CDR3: CASTRGGKGDTQYF; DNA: TGTGCCAGCACTCGGGGGGGTAAGGGAGATACGCAGTATTTT
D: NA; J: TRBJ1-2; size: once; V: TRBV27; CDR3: CASRNVVHF; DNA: TGTGCCAGCAGGAATGTCGTGCACTTC
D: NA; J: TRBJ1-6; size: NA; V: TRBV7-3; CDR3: CASSLTGLGSPLHF; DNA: TGTGCCAGCAGCTTAACGGGGTTGGGTTCACCCCTCCACTTT
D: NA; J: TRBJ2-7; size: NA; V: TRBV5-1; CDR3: CATALGPNYEQYF; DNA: TGCGCCACCGCCCTAGGACCCAACTACGAGCAGTACTTC
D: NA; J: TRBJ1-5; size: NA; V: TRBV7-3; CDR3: CASSLGRNQPQHF; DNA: TGTGCCAGCAGCCTGGGGAGAAATCAGCCCCAGCATTTT
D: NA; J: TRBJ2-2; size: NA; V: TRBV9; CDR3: CASSVQLAEGTGELFF; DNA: TGTGCCAGCAGCGTACAATTGGCGGAAGGCACCGGGGAGCTGTTTTTT
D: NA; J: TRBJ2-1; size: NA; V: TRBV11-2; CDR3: CASSNNDEQFF; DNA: TGTGCCAGCAGTAACAACGATGAGCAGTTCTTC
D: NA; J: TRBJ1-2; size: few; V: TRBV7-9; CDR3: CASSHPLGEQGYTF; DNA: TGTGCCAGCAGCCACCCCCTCGGGGAGCAAGGCTACACCTTC
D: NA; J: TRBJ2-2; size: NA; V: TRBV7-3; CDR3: CASSFRLTQELFF; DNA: TGTGCCAGCAGCTTTCGACTTACGCAAGAGCTGTTTTTT
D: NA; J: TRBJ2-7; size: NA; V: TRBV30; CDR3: CAVSRGVYEQYF; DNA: TGTGCCGTAAGCAGGGGGGTTTACGAGCAGTACTTC
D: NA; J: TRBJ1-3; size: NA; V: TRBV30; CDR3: CAWSQPAGNTIYF; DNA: TGTGCCTGGAGTCAGCCGGCTGGAAACACCATATATTTT